The rows below give T cell receptor beta chains drawn from one sample of a study of blood T cell repertoires in COVID-19. Assay used: immunoSEQ multiplex PCR; TCRdb lists only in-frame clones, some missing. The sample records tens of thousands of clones, 84% being singletons. The sequencing input was peripheral blood. The source of these receptors is a man aged 50 to 60 with COVID-19, enrolled during active disease. Each CDR3 is given with its conserved first and last residue. The order of the fields is J gene, clone size, V gene, D gene, CDR3 protein, CDR3 DNA. D genes are given only for firm matches. A clone size is listed for some rows: how often the clone was seen (once, few, many), or a class if it is expanded.

TRBJ2-1	.	TRBV10-1	.	CASSDPSGSSYNEQFF	TGCGCCAGCAGTGACCCCTCTGGGAGCTCCTACAATGAGCAGTTCTTC
TRBJ1-4	.	TRBV7-9	.	CASSFLGTNEKLFF	TGTGCCAGCAGCTTTTTGGGCACTAATGAAAAACTGTTTTTT
TRBJ2-1	once	TRBV5-6	TRBD1	CASSSPDRAAGEQFF	TGTGCCAGCAGCTCGCCCGACAGGGCCGCCGGTGAGCAGTTCTTC
TRBJ2-3	once	TRBV5-8	.	CASSSPTGTGTQYF	TGTGCCAGCAGTTCTCCGACAGGCACGGGTACGCAGTATTTT
TRBJ2-3	.	TRBV6-2/TRBV6-3	TRBD2	CASSPMLAGHDTQYF	TGTGCCAGCAGCCCGATGCTAGCGGGGCATGATACGCAGTATTTT
TRBJ1-1	.	TRBV19	.	CASSMGRPTDQNTEAFF	TGTGCCAGTAGTATGGGGAGGCCGACAGACCAAAACACTGAAGCTTTCTTT
TRBJ2-6	.	TRBV3-1/TRBV3-2	TRBD2	CASKNGGAGANVLTF	TGTGCCAGCAAAAACGGGGGGGCTGGGGCCAACGTCCTGACTTTC
TRBJ2-5	.	TRBV4-1	.	CASSQHASAGQETQYF	TGCGCCAGCAGCCAACATGCTAGCGCGGGGCAAGAGACCCAGTACTTC
TRBJ2-4	.	TRBV6-5	.	CASRGRGGNNIQYF	TGTGCCAGCAGGGGGAGGGGGGGGAACAACATTCAGTACTTC
TRBJ2-4	.	TRBV7-2	TRBD2	CASSLASGEKNIQYF	TGTGCCAGCAGCTTAGCTAGCGGGGAAAAAAACATTCAGTACTTC
TRBJ1-5	few	TRBV6-2/TRBV6-3	.	CASSFLGGNQPQHF	TGTGCCAGCAGTTTCCTGGGAGGCAATCAGCCCCAGCATTTT
TRBJ2-3	.	TRBV9	TRBD2	CASSVAQRGDTDTQYF	TGTGCCAGCAGCGTAGCTCAGCGGGGGGACACAGATACGCAGTATTTT
TRBJ2-1	.	TRBV19	TRBD2	CAIPGLAGPHEQFF	TGTGCCATCCCGGGACTAGCGGGGCCCCATGAGCAGTTCTTC
TRBJ1-2	.	TRBV19	.	CACGQRNYGYTF	TGTGCCTGTGGACAGAGAAACTATGGCTACACCTTC
TRBJ1-6	.	TRBV27	.	CASSSSTGEHHF	.
TRBJ2-3	.	TRBV9	TRBD1	CASSAPHRTGWTDTQYF	TGTGCCAGCAGCGCCCCCCACCGGACAGGGTGGACAGATACGCAGTATTTT
TRBJ1-3	.	TRBV29-1	TRBD1	CSVDSGTEHSGNTIYF	TGCAGCGTAGATTCCGGGACAGAACACTCTGGAAACACCATATATTTT
TRBJ1-3	.	TRBV10-3	TRBD1	CAISEWGQDNEGTIYF	TGTGCCATCAGTGAGTGGGGACAGGACAACGAGGGTACCATATATTTT
TRBJ1-1	.	TRBV7-2	.	CASSLPLQGAEAFF	TGTGCCAGCAGCTTGCCCTTACAGGGCGCTGAAGCTTTCTTT
TRBJ2-2	.	TRBV7-3	TRBD1	CASSLGTGVGELFF	TGTGCCAGCAGCCTCGGGACAGGGGTCGGGGAGCTGTTTTTT
TRBJ2-7	.	TRBV5-4	.	CASSTDGGSSSYEQYF	TGTGCCAGCAGCACGGATGGGGGGTCTTCCTCCTACGAGCAGTACTTC
TRBJ1-1	.	TRBV7-9	TRBD1	CASSPQGVEAFF	TGTGCCAGCAGCCCCCAGGGGGTCGAAGCTTTCTTT
TRBJ2-3	.	TRBV2	.	CASRGGLDTDTQYF	TGTGCCAGCAGGGGGGGGCTGGACACAGATACGCAGTATTTT
TRBJ1-2	few	TRBV5-6	TRBD1	CASSSLDRGILIDGYTF	TGTGCCAGCAGCTCGCTGGACAGGGGGATTTTGATTGATGGCTACACCTTC
TRBJ2-3	.	TRBV24-1	.	CATSDLRTGEAQYF	TGTGCCACCAGTGATTTGCGTACGGGGGAAGCGCAGTATTTT
TRBJ1-6	.	TRBV7-9	TRBD1	CASSLGTGGDSPLHF	TGTGCCAGCAGCTTAGGGACAGGGGGTGATTCACCCCTCCACTTT
TRBJ2-7	.	TRBV2	TRBD1	CASSVDQGAPEQYF	TGTGCCAGCAGTGTGGACCAGGGGGCCCCCGAGCAGTACTTC
TRBJ2-1	.	TRBV30	.	CAWSAQFAGEVGNEQFF	TGTGCCTGGAGTGCCCAGTTCGCCGGGGAAGTAGGCAATGAGCAGTTCTTC
TRBJ2-2	.	TRBV30	.	CAWSVRLMNTGELFF	TGTGCCTGGAGTGTACGTCTAATGAACACCGGGGAGCTGTTTTTT
TRBJ2-1	.	TRBV4-1	TRBD2	CASSQDNPGGGINEQFF	TGCGCCAGCAGCCAAGATAACCCGGGGGGGGGTATCAATGAGCAGTTCTTC
TRBJ1-2	.	TRBV4-1	.	CASSQDPGQILDYGYTF	TGCGCCAGCAGCCAAGATCCGGGACAAATTCTTGACTATGGCTACACCTTC
TRBJ2-7	.	TRBV11-1	TRBD1	CASSRDRELDEQYF	TGTGCCAGCAGCCGGGACAGGGAGCTGGACGAGCAGTACTTC
TRBJ1-2	.	TRBV9	.	CASSVDDTYYGYTF	TGTGCCAGCAGCGTAGACGACACCTACTATGGCTACACCTTC
TRBJ1-6	.	TRBV2	TRBD1	CASRTGQGASPLHF	TGTGCCAGCAGGACCGGACAGGGTGCTTCACCCCTCCACTTT
TRBJ2-7	once	TRBV29-1	.	CSVEVQGSLEQYF	TGCAGCGTTGAAGTACAGGGATCCCTCGAGCAGTACTTC
TRBJ1-2	once	TRBV6-1	.	CASSEEVNYYGYTF	TGTGCCAGCAGTGAAGAAGTCAACTACTATGGCTACACCTTC
TRBJ1-2	.	TRBV6-1	TRBD1	CASSEVGQGEGYTF	TGTGCCAGCAGTGAAGTGGGGCAGGGGGAGGGCTACACCTTC
TRBJ2-5	.	TRBV18	TRBD1	CASSPPSAGGGETQYF	TGTGCCAGCTCACCACCGTCCGCAGGGGGCGGGGAGACCCAGTACTTC
TRBJ1-5	.	TRBV10-3	.	CAISEQGQPQHF	TGTGCCATCAGTGAACAGGGTCAGCCCCAGCATTTT
TRBJ1-1	.	TRBV6-1	.	CASSESSPEAFF	TGTGCCAGCAGTGAAAGTAGTCCAGAAGCTTTCTTT
TRBJ2-6	.	TRBV19	.	CASTTSGISGANVLTF	TGTGCCAGTACTACGTCAGGGATCTCTGGGGCCAACGTCCTGACTTTC
TRBJ2-5	.	TRBV6-2/TRBV6-3	TRBD2	CASSTSGTSFETQYF	TGTGCCAGCAGTACGTCCGGGACTAGCTTTGAGACCCAGTACTTC
TRBJ1-5	few	TRBV7-9	.	CASSQTGGQPQHF	TGTGCCAGCAGCCAGACAGGCGGTCAGCCCCAGCATTTT
TRBJ1-4	.	TRBV6-5	.	CASSAGMFNEKLFF	TGTGCCAGCAGCGCAGGGATGTTTAATGAAAAACTGTTTTTT
TRBJ2-2	.	TRBV2	.	CASSEWTGRAGELFF	TGTGCCAGCAGTGAGTGGACAGGGAGGGCCGGGGAGCTGTTTTTT
TRBJ1-5	.	TRBV15	.	CATSRERAGISNQPQHF	TGTGCCACCAGCAGAGAAAGGGCAGGGATAAGCAATCAGCCCCAGCATTTT
TRBJ2-1	few	TRBV3-1/TRBV3-2	.	CASSQVVGGSRQFF	TGTGCCAGCAGCCAAGTCGTAGGCGGGTCAAGGCAGTTCTTC
TRBJ2-3	.	TRBV11-2	.	CASSYGAADTQYF	TGTGCCAGCAGCTACGGCGCGGCAGATACGCAGTATTTT